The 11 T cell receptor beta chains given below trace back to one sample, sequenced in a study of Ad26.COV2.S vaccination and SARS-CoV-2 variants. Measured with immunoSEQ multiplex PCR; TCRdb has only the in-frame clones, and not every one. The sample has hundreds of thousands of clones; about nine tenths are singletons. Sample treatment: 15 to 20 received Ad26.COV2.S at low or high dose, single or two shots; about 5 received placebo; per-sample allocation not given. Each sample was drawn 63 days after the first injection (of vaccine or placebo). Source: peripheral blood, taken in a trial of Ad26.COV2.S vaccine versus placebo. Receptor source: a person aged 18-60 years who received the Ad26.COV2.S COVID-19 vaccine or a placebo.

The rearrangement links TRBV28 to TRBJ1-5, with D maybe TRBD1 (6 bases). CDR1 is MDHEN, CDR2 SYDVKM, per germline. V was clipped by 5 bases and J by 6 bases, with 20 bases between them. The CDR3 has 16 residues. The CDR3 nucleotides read TGTGCCAGCAGTCCGGTGCAGGGGCCATTTGGTCAGCCCCAGCATTTT. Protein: CASSPVQGPFGQPQHF.

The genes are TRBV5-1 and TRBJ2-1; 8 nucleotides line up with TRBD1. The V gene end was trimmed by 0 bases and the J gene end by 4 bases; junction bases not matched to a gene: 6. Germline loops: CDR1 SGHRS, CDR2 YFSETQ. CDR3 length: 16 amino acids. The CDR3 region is CASSLGRQGAYNEQFF. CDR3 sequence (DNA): TGCGCCAGCAGCTTGGGGCGGCAGGGGGCTTACAATGAGCAGTTCTTC.

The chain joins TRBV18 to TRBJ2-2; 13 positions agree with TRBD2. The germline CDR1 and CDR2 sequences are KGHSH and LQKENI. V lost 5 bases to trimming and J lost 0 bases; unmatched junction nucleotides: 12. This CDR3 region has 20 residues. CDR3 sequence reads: CASSSSRLAGGSANTGELFF. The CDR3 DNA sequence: TGTGCCAGCTCATCCTCAAGACTAGCGGGAGGATCCGCGAACACCGGGGAGCTGTTTTTT. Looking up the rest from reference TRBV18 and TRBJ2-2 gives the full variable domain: NAGVMQNPRHLVRRRGQEARLRCSPMKGHSHVYWYRQLPEEGLKFMVYLQKENIIDESGMPKERFSAEFPKEGPSILRIQQVVRGDSAAYFCASSSSRLAGGSANTGELFFGEGSRLTVL.

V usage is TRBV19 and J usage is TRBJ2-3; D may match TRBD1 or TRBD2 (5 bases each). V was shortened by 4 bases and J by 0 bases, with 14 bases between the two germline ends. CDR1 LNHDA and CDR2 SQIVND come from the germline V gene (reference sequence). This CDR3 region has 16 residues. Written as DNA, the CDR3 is TGTGCCAGTAGTAAAGGTCGGGGCCTAAGCACAGATACGCAGTATTTT. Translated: CASSKGRGLSTDTQYF. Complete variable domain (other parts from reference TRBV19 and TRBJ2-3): DGGITQSPKYLFRKEGQNVTLSCEQNLNHDAMYWYRQDPGQGLRLIYYSQIVNDFQKGDIAEGYSVSREKKESFPLTVTSAQKNPTAFYLCASSKGRGLSTDTQYFGPGTRLTVL.

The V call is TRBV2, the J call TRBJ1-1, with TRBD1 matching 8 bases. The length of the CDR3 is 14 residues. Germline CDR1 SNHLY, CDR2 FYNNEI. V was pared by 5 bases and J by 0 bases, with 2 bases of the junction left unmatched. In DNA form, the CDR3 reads TGTGCCAGCAGTAAGACAGGGGTGAACACTGAAGCTTTCTTT. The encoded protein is CASSKTGVNTEAFF.

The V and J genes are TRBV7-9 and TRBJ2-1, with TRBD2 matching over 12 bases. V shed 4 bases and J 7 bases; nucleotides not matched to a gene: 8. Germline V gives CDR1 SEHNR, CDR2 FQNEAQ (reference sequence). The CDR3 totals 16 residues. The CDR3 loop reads CASSSTLAGGGNEQFF. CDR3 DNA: TGTGCCAGCAGCTCTACACTAGCGGGAGGCGGTAATGAGCAGTTCTTC.

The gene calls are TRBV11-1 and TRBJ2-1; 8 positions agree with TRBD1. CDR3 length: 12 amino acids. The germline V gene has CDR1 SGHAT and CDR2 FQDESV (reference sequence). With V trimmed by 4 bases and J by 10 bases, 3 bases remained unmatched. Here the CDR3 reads CASSSDRVEQFF. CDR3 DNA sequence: TGTGCCAGCAGCTCGGACAGGGTCGAGCAGTTCTTC.

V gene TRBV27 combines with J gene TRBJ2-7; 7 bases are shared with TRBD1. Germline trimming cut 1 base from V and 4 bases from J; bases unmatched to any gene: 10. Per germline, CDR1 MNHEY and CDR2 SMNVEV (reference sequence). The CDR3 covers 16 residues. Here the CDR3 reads CASSLWGQPFTYEQYF. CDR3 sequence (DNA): TGTGCCAGCAGTTTATGGGGACAGCCTTTTACGTACGAGCAGTACTTC.

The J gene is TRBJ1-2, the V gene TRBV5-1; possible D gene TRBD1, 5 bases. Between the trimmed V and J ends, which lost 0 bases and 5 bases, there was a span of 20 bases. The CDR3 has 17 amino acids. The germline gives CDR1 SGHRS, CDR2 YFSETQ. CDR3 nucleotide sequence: TGCGCCAGCAGCTTGGCCTTCGGGGCGACGGTAGCATATGGCTACACCTTC. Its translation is CASSLAFGATVAYGYTF.

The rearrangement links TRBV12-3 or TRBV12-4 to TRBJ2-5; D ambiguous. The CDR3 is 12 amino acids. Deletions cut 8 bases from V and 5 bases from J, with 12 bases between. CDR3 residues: CASAIGRETQYF. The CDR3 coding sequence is TGTGCCAGCGCGATAGGTCGGGAGACCCAGTACTTC.

The CDR3: CASSLYPQLGKTEAFF. In nucleotides, the CDR3 is TGTGCCAGCAGTTTATACCCACAGCTGGGGAAAACTGAAGCTTTCTTT. The chain has TRBV27 and TRBJ1-1; D is unresolved. Germline assignment: CDR1 MNHEY and CDR2 SMNVEV (reference sequence). V was pared by 1 base and J by 5 bases, with 17 bases between. This CDR3 comprises 16 residues.